The 7 T cell receptor beta chains below come from one sample, sequenced in a study of a mutant IDH1 vaccine in newly diagnosed glioma. The protocol was immunoSEQ multiplex PCR, while the TCRdb copy is restricted to in-frame clones and leaves out a portion. The table shows around 45,000 clones, with more than 75% occurring only once. These receptors have no identified antigens. Time point defined: week 35, safety follow-up. A single vaccine dose contained 300 ug of mutant IDH1 20-mer peptide, and topical imiquimod was used with it. Sample: PBMCs, taken from a glioma patient whose treatment included an IDH1 peptide vaccine. The receptors derive from a woman aged 40 to 50 with glioma.

The chain couples TRBV5-4 to TRBJ2-7; 13 nucleotides match TRBD2. V gave up 3 bases and J gave up 1 base; unmatched junction bases: 4. The CDR3 loop spans 16 amino acids. Germline values: CDR1 SGHNT, CDR2 YYREEE (reference sequence). CDR3 residues: CASSSGLAGPSYEQYF. In nucleotides, the CDR3 is TGTGCCAGCAGCTCGGGACTAGCGGGACCATCCTACGAGCAGTACTTC.

The CDR3 region is CASSKSVSTNEKLFF. The CDR3 DNA is TGCGCCAGCAGCAAGAGCGTCTCAACTAATGAAAAACTGTTTTTT. The chain recombines TRBV4-3 with TRBJ1-4; D is unclear. Germline CDR1 and CDR2: LGHNA and YSLEER. V dropped 5 bases and J dropped 0 bases, with 10 bases sitting between them. The CDR3 length is 15 residues.

The chain combines TRBV4-1 with TRBJ2-7; a possible D gene is TRBD1 (6 bases). The CDR3 contains 14 residues. Looked up from germline, CDR1 is MGHRA and CDR2 is YSYEKL. V was trimmed by 3 bases and J by 6 bases, leaving 15 bases between them. CDR3 protein: CASSHPTGTGEQYF. The CDR3 nucleotides are TGCGCCAGCAGCCACCCAACAGGGACGGGCGAGCAGTACTTC.

This clone was seen once. The chain links TRBV27 to TRBJ2-2; D possibly corresponds to TRBD2 (6 bases). V gave up 2 bases and J gave up 2 bases, with 21 bases separating them. The germline CDR1 and CDR2 sequences are MNHEY and SMNVEV (reference sequence). The CDR3 totals 19 residues. CDR3 coding DNA: TGTGCCAGCAGTTTACGTTTGACTAGGGGAATACCTAACACCGGGGAGCTGTTTTTT. Translation: CASSLRLTRGIPNTGELFF.

This clone was detected only once. V is TRBV11-2 and J is TRBJ2-6; D is undetermined. The CDR3 consists of 15 residues. The germline gives CDR1 SGHAT, CDR2 FQNNGV. V shed 7 bases and J shed 4 bases, with 14 bases lying between them. This CDR3 is CASTPYEPGANVLTF. DNA for the CDR3: TGTGCCAGCACCCCATACGAACCCGGGGCCAACGTCCTGACTTTC.

The gene calls are TRBV6-1 and TRBJ2-7, with 10 bases lining up with TRBD2. The CDR3 totals 15 residues. Germline loops: CDR1 MNHNS, CDR2 SASEGT. J lost 2 bases, V lost 7 bases, and 8 bases had no gene match. The CDR3 DNA reads as TGTGCCAGCACCCCGGGACTAGCGACAACCTACGAGCAGTACTTC. Its protein is CASTPGLATTYEQYF.

This chain links TRBV2 with TRBJ2-2; TRBD1 matches at 9 bases. J lost 4 bases, V lost 8 bases, and 8 bases had no gene match. Germline lookup yields CDR1 SNHLY and CDR2 FYNNEI. The CDR3 contains 15 residues. As DNA, the CDR3 is TGTGCCAGCTGCCTGGGACAGGGATTCACCGGGGAGCTGTTTTTT. Translated: CASCLGQGFTGELFF. Combining the CDR3 with reference TRBV2 and TRBJ2-2 gives the whole variable domain EPEVTQTPSHQVTQMGQEVILRCVPISNHLYFYWYRQILGQKVEFLVSFYNNEISEKSEIFDDQFSVERPDGSNFTLKIRSTKLEDSAMYFCASCLGQGFTGELFFGEGSRLTVL.